This entry lists 17 T cell receptor beta chains sequenced from one sample in a study of cytomegalovirus exposure and HLA in healthy donors. Primers: 60 Vbeta forward and 13 Jbeta reverse. Sequencing used immunoSEQ multiplex PCR; TCRdb keeps in-frame clones, though not all of them. The table lists roughly 150,000 clones, around three quarters of them singletons, with under 2.5% in the top ten. The sample comprised PBMCs. These receptors were obtained from a woman aged 60-75 years in good health and CMV-seropositive.

The genes are TRBV7-9 and TRBJ2-7; no clear D. CDR1 SEHNR and CDR2 FQNEAQ come from the germline V gene (reference sequence). V gave up 5 bases and J gave up 6 bases, with 11 bases separating them. This CDR3 has 12 amino acids. The DNA for the CDR3 is TGTGCCAGCAGCCGAACCCTTAGCGAGCAGTACTTC. Its translation is CASSRTLSEQYF.

The genes are TRBV10-2 and TRBJ2-7; 11 positions agree with TRBD2. The CDR3 sequence is 15 residues long. The ends lost 7 bases at V and 0 bases at J; junction bases unmatched: 5. The germline V gene encodes CDR1 WSHSY and CDR2 SAAADI. The DNA of the CDR3 is TGCGCCAGCAAACTAGCGGGAGACTTCTCCTACGAGCAGTACTTC. Encoded protein: CASKLAGDFSYEQYF.

J is TRBJ1-2 and V is TRBV5-6; 7 positions agree with TRBD1. The germline V gene encodes CDR1 SGHDT and CDR2 YYEEEE. J was trimmed by 5 bases and V by 0 bases; bases with no gene match: 4. This CDR3 has 14 amino acids. The CDR3 here is CASSLGGQYYGYTF. CDR3 nucleotide sequence: TGTGCCAGCAGCTTGGGGGGACAGTATTATGGCTACACCTTC.

The rearrangement joins TRBV30 to TRBJ1-3; no definite D call. This CDR3 contains 13 residues. V gave up 4 bases and J gave up 1 base, with 8 bases separating them. The germline CDR1 and CDR2 sequences are GTSNPN and SVGIG (reference sequence). In DNA form, the CDR3 reads TGTGCCTGGATTCTAACTTCTGGAAACACCATATATTTT. This encodes CAWILTSGNTIYF.

The rearrangement joins TRBV4-1 to TRBJ1-1, with a tentative D call TRBD1 (5 bases). Trimming took off 4 bases at V and 4 bases at J, with 16 bases between the two ends. CDR3 size: 15 residues. Germline CDR1 MGHRA, CDR2 YSYEKL. For the CDR3, the DNA is TGCGCCAGCAGCCCCCTCACGACAGTGACCACTGAAGCTTTCTTT. This gives the protein CASSPLTTVTTEAFF.

The chain employs TRBV29-1 and TRBJ1-1, with a possible D match to TRBD1 (6 bases). V dropped 4 bases and J dropped 1 base, with 7 bases sitting between them. Germline lookup yields CDR1 SQVTM and CDR2 ANQGSEA. The CDR3 spans 12 residues. In DNA form, the CDR3 reads TGCAGCGTTGGGGGGCGGAACACTGAAGCTTTCTTT. Encoded protein: CSVGGRNTEAFF. Drawing the rest from reference TRBV29-1 and TRBJ1-1, the complete variable domain is SAVISQKPSRDICQRGTSLTIQCQVDSQVTMMFWYRQQPGQSLTLIATANQGSEATYESGFVIDKFPISRPNLTFSTLTVSNMSPEDSSIYLCSVGGRNTEAFFGQGTRLTVV.

V and J are TRBV2 and TRBJ1-4, with D tentatively TRBD1 (6 bases). From germline, CDR1 is SNHLY and CDR2 FYNNEI. With 4 bases removed from V and 0 bases from J, the gap between germline ends came to 6 bases. The CDR3 spans 14 residues. The CDR3 region is CASSGTATNEKLFF. CDR3 nucleotide sequence: TGTGCCAGCAGTGGGACAGCAACTAATGAAAAACTGTTTTTT.

This chain uses TRBV7-9 with TRBJ1-1; unclear D gene. V lost 2 bases and J 1 base, leaving 5 bases between the germline ends. Per germline, CDR1 SEHNR and CDR2 FQNEAQ (reference sequence). The CDR3 is 13 residues long. CDR3 protein: CASSLIENTEAFF. Here the CDR3 DNA reads TGTGCCAGCAGCTTAATAGAGAACACTGAAGCTTTCTTT.

The chain carries TRBV4-1 and TRBJ2-5, with D tentatively TRBD1 (5 bases). CDR1 and CDR2 (germline): MGHRA, YSYEKL. This CDR3 is built from 15 residues. Trimming took off 0 bases at V and 2 bases at J, with 10 bases between the two ends. CDR3 DNA sequence: TGCGCCAGCAGCCAAGATCAGGGCGGACAAGAGACCCAGTACTTC. Its protein product is CASSQDQGGQETQYF.

The genes are TRBV28 and TRBJ1-5; no reliable D call. CDR1 and CDR2 from the germline V gene are MDHEN and SYDVKM. The ends were cut back, 1 base at V and 0 bases at J, with 7 bases in the middle. CDR3 length equals 15 residues. CDR3 amino acids: CASSLSAGSNQPQHF. The CDR3 DNA reads as TGTGCCAGCAGTTTATCCGCCGGTAGCAATCAGCCCCAGCATTTT.

The chain recombines TRBV14 with TRBJ1-5; D gene ambiguous. The V gene lost 2 bases and the J gene lost 9 bases, with 11 bases spanning the gap. The CDR3 is 13 amino acids. Germline V CDR1 and CDR2: SGHDN, FVKESK. In DNA form, the CDR3 reads TGTGCCAGCAGCCAAAGTGGCGCAGGGCCCCAGCATTTT. Translating gives CASSQSGAGPQHF.

The genes are TRBV19 and TRBJ1-5, with D perhaps matching TRBD1 (6 bases). CDR1 LNHDA and CDR2 SQIVND come from the germline V gene (reference sequence). The V end was cut by 6 bases, the J end by 7 bases, with 19 bases between. The CDR3 runs 15 residues. For the CDR3, the DNA is TGTGCCAGTAGCGACTTACAGGGTGGCGTGCAGCCCCAGCATTTT. It translates to CASSDLQGGVQPQHF.

This rearrangement joins TRBV10-1 to TRBJ2-3; TRBD2 agrees at 7 bases. Germline CDR1 is WNHNN and CDR2 is SYGVQD (reference sequence). The CDR3 runs 13 residues. With V trimmed by 4 bases and J by 5 bases, 3 bases remained unmatched. Here the CDR3 DNA reads TGCGCCAGCAGTGGGGACTACGAAGATACGCAGTATTTT. Translating gives CASSGDYEDTQYF.

This chain uses TRBV5-1 with TRBJ2-1; TRBD2 matches at 13 bases. The V gene's germline CDR1 is SGHRS and CDR2 YFSETQ. With V trimmed by 4 bases and J by 6 bases, 10 bases remained unmatched. The CDR3 is made up of 17 amino acids. Written as DNA, the CDR3 is TGCGCCAGCAGCCCGTGGACTAGCGGGAGTGGGGGCAATGAGCAGTTCTTC. Its translation: CASSPWTSGSGGNEQFF.

This clone was observed a few times. The rearrangement joins TRBV29-1 to TRBJ2-7, with D tentatively TRBD1 (5 bases). Looked up from germline, CDR1 is SQVTM and CDR2 is ANQGSEA. V lost 5 bases to trimming and J lost 5 bases, with 13 bases between them. The CDR3 runs to 12 residues. This CDR3 is CSVSKGIHEQYF. CDR3 coding DNA: TGCAGCGTTTCCAAGGGGATACACGAGCAGTACTTC.

The V and J genes are TRBV4-1 and TRBJ1-2; the D gene is possibly TRBD1 (6 bases). The CDR3 is 14 amino acids. Trimming left V 8 bases short and J 3 bases short, with 16 bases between. CDR1 is MGHRA, CDR2 YSYEKL, per germline. The CDR3 sequence: CASGGDGGYYGYTF. As DNA, the CDR3 is TGCGCCAGCGGGGGGGACGGGGGCTACTATGGCTACACCTTC.

The V call is TRBV7-2, the J call TRBJ2-1, with TRBD2 matching 7 bases. V lost 4 bases and J lost 3; bases outside the gene matches: 3. This CDR3 has 14 amino acids. CDR1 and CDR2 from the germline V gene are SGHTA and FQGNSA. The CDR3 region is CASSYPSGYNEQFF. In DNA, the CDR3 is TGTGCCAGCAGCTATCCTAGCGGCTACAATGAGCAGTTCTTC.